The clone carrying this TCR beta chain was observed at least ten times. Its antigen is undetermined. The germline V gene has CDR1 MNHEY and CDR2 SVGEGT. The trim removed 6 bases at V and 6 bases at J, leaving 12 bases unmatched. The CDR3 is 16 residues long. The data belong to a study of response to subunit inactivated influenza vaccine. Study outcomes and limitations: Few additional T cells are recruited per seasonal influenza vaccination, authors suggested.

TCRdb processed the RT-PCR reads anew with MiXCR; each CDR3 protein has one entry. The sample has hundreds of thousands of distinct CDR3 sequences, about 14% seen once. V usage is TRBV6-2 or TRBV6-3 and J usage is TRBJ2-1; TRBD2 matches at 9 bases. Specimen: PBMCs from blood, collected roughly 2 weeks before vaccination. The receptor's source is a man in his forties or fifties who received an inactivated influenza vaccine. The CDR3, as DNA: TGTGCCAGCAGCCGATCCAGCGGGAGGCTAGGCAATGAGCAGTTCTTC. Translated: CASSRSSGRLGNEQFF.